This T cell receptor beta chain was sequenced during a study of blood T cell repertoires in COVID-19. About the research overall: Both acute and convalescent COVID-19 samples were obtained from the United States, Italy and Spain. T cells, B-cell-depleted T cells, or PBMCs provided the cDNA or gDNA that served as material.

V lost 2 bases, J lost 5 bases, and 15 bases lay in between. CDR1 and CDR2 (germline): LGHDT, YNNKEL (reference sequence). This CDR3 is built from 15 residues. Per the authors' pipeline: Nucleated cell counts were estimated from reference gene primer amplification. Clones were read by immunoSEQ multiplex PCR, and TCRdb kept only the in-frame ones, dropping some. V and J calls and clone size are given by that table; D and trimming were obtained from the DNA. The table includes over 150,000 clones, 78% detected once. Sequencing used peripheral blood. The chain uses TRBV3-1 (or the pseudogene TRBV3-2) and TRBJ1-2; weak D call: TRBD1 (5 bases). This TCR was sampled from a man aged 80 or over with acute or convalescent COVID-19. As DNA, the CDR3 is TGTGCCAGCAGCCAAACGACAGACCTCGAGTATGGCTACACCTTC. Protein: CASSQTTDLEYGYTF.